The sequence of this T cell receptor (beta chain) was determined in a study of control samples from healthy donors and cancer patients. Repertoires were generated with immunoSEQ multiplex PCR, while TCRdb's copy carries only in-frame clones and drops some. This table holds 150,000 to 200,000 clones, 85% to 90% found once. V was trimmed by 2 bases and J by 2 bases, leaving 9 bases between them. This CDR3 has 14 residues. The germline V gene encodes CDR1 SGHTA and CDR2 FQGNSA. This TCR came from a man between 18 and 35 years old in good health. Sequenced: blood. V gene TRBV7-2 combines with J gene TRBJ2-5; maybe TRBD2 (5 bases). CDR3 region: CASSLPGKQETQYF. CDR3 nucleotides: TGTGCCAGCAGCTTACCCGGGAAGCAAGAGACCCAGTACTTC.